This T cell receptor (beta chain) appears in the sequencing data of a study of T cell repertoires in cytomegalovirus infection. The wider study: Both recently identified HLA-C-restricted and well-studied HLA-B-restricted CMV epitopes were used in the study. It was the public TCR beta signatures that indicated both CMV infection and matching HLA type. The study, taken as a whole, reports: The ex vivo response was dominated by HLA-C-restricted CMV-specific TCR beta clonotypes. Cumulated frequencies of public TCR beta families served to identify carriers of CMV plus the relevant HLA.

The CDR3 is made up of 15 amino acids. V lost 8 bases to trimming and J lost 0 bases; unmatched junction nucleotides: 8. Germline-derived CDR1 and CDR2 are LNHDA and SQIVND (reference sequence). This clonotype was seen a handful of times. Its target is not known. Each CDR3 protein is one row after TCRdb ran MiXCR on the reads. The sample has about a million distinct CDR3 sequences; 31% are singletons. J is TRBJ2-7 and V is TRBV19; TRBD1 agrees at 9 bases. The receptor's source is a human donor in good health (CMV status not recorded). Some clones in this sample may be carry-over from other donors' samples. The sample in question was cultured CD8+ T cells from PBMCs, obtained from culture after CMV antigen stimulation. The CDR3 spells CASGTGGSFSYEQYF. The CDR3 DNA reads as TGTGCCAGTGGAACAGGGGGCTCCTTCTCCTACGAGCAGTACTTC.